This T cell receptor (beta chain) was captured in a study of blood T cell repertoires in COVID-19. Study overall: Samples representing acute and convalescent COVID-19 were sourced from the United States, Italy and Spain. T cells, B-cell-depleted T cells, or PBMCs provided the cDNA or gDNA that served as material.

Per the original methods: For nucleated cells, counts were estimated from reference gene primer amplification. Clones were read by immunoSEQ multiplex PCR, and TCRdb kept only the in-frame ones, dropping some. D and trimming were read from the DNA, whereas the V and J calls and clone size are those reported in that table. Of about 340,000 clones in the sample, approximately 89% were seen once. The CDR3 covers 16 residues. Trimming at V came to 2 bases and at J to 1 base, leaving 3 bases not matched to a gene. Looked up from germline, CDR1 is MDHEN and CDR2 is SYDVKM. The source is a woman younger than 30 who had recovered from COVID-19. Input material: peripheral blood. The V and J genes are TRBV28 and TRBJ2-5; 11 bases map to TRBD2. In nucleotides, the CDR3 is TGTGCCAGCAGTTTACTAGCGGGAGGTGCCCAAGAGACCCAGTACTTC. The encoded protein is CASSLLAGGAQETQYF.